The rows below give T cell receptor beta chains drawn from one sample of a study of OX40 agonist ivuxolimab in advanced cancers. Sequencing was performed with immunoSEQ multiplex PCR; in TCRdb, only in-frame clones are kept and a portion is missing. The sample includes 95,000 to 120,000 clones, more than 85% of them seen just once. Material: CD4+ or CD8+ T cells sorted from blood, obtained in a trial of the OX40 agonist ivuxolimab. These receptors were collected from an adult with an advanced solid tumor such as melanoma, head and neck, liver or kidney cancer. Each CDR3 is given with its conserved first and last residue. D genes are given only for firm matches. The listing skips clone size in some rows; elsewhere it reads once, few, many or a size class.

J gene,D gene,V gene,clone size,CDR3 protein,CDR3 DNA
TRBJ2-5,.,TRBV18,.,CASSPSTRETQYF,TGTGCCAGCTCACCATCCACTAGAGAGACCCAGTACTTC
TRBJ2-2,TRBD2,TRBV6-1,.,CASSELRLAGANTGELFF,TGTGCCAGCAGTGAATTGAGACTAGCGGGCGCGAACACCGGGGAGCTGTTTTTT
TRBJ2-3,TRBD1,TRBV7-8,few,CASSLDRGGTDTQYF,TGTGCCAGCAGCTTAGACAGGGGTGGGACAGATACGCAGTATTTT
TRBJ2-5,.,TRBV6-1,.,CASSENLGTQYF,TGTGCCAGCAGTGAAAATCTGGGGACCCAGTACTTC
TRBJ2-2,TRBD2,TRBV6-6,.,CASSNPGGTNTGELFF,TGTGCCAGCAGTAATCCGGGGGGAACGAACACCGGGGAGCTGTTTTTT
TRBJ2-7,.,TRBV29-1,.,CSVSPSESYEQYF,TGCAGCGTTTCGCCTAGCGAGTCCTACGAGCAGTACTTC
TRBJ2-7,TRBD2,TRBV12-5,.,CASGLGTSSGSGYEQYF,TGTGCTAGTGGTTTGGGGACCTCTAGCGGGAGTGGCTACGAGCAGTACTTC
TRBJ1-2,TRBD1,TRBV19,.,CASSKETRGNYGYTF,TGTGCCAGTAGCAAAGAGACCAGGGGGAACTATGGCTACACCTTC
TRBJ2-1,.,TRBV2,.,CASTNGQSTDMQFF,TGTGCCAGCACTAACGGACAGAGCACTGATATGCAGTTCTTC
TRBJ1-1,TRBD1,TRBV19,few,CASSPYAGGNTEAFF,TGTGCCAGTAGTCCCTACGCAGGGGGTAACACTGAAGCTTTCTTT
TRBJ1-4,.,TRBV5-4,few,CASSLFMGGPNEKLFF,TGTGCCAGCAGCTTGTTTATGGGTGGGCCTAATGAAAAACTGTTTTTT
TRBJ1-2,TRBD1,TRBV6-6,.,CASSYSGQGNYGYTF,TGTGCCAGCAGTTACTCAGGACAGGGTAACTATGGCTACACCTTC
TRBJ1-2,TRBD1,TRBV11-2,.,CASSLDRTGDGYTF,TGTGCCAGCAGCTTAGATAGGACAGGGGATGGCTACACCTTC
TRBJ2-1,.,TRBV9,.,CASSVRGMGEQFF,TGTGCCAGCAGCGTACGCGGGATGGGTGAGCAGTTCTTC
TRBJ1-4,TRBD1,TRBV28,.,CASSLTGQGYEKLFF,TGTGCCAGCAGTTTAACGGGACAGGGTTATGAAAAACTGTTTTTT
TRBJ2-1,.,TRBV6-5,.,CASSYSRTYNEQFF,TGTGCCAGCAGTTACTCGAGGACCTACAATGAGCAGTTCTTC
TRBJ2-7,.,TRBV7-6,once,CASSLDQGLGSYEQYF,TGTGCCAGCAGCTTAGATCAGGGCCTCGGGTCCTACGAGCAGTACTTC
TRBJ2-5,.,TRBV2,.,CASHGERQGGQETQYF,TGTGCCAGCCACGGGGAGCGTCAGGGCGGTCAAGAGACCCAGTACTTC
TRBJ1-1,.,TRBV6-6,few,CASRGRRDGAFF,TGTGCCAGCAGAGGCAGGCGCGACGGGGCTTTCTTT
TRBJ1-1,.,TRBV7-2,.,CASSFLPGQRDTEAFF,TGTGCCAGCAGCTTCTTACCGGGACAAAGGGACACTGAAGCTTTCTTT
TRBJ1-4,TRBD1,TRBV5-1,.,CASTPDRAEKLFF,TGCGCCAGCACCCCAGACAGGGCCGAAAAACTGTTTTTT
TRBJ1-5,.,TRBV6-1,.,CASTDRGSWNQPQHF,TGTGCCAGCACTGATCGAGGAAGTTGGAATCAGCCCCAGCATTTT
TRBJ2-7,.,TRBV11-1,.,CASSFQAGAYEQYF,TGTGCCAGCAGCTTCCAGGCAGGGGCCTACGAGCAGTACTTC
TRBJ2-1,.,TRBV6-4,.,CASSSDFTYNEQFF,TGTGCCAGCAGTTCCGATTTTACCTACAATGAGCAGTTCTTC